These 10 T cell receptor beta chains share one sample of origin, sequenced in a study of T-cell reconstitution after alpha-beta-depleted transplantation in children. It was with unique molecular identifiers that the TCRbeta library was prepared. TCRdb re-called the PCR reads through MiXCR, storing one row per CDR3 protein. The data contain about 610,000 distinct CDR3 sequences, approximately 30% of them singletons. The sequenced sample was PBMCs, obtained before TCRalphabeta/CD19-depleted stem cell transplant. The receptors shown here come from a boy in the first two years of life with Wiskott-Aldrich syndrome, due to receive a stem cell transplant.

This clonotype was counted only a few times. The chain couples TRBV28 to TRBJ2-7; no clear D gene. The CDR3 runs to 14 residues. V lost 6 bases and J lost 2, with 14 bases in between. The V gene's germline CDR1 is MDHEN and CDR2 SYDVKM. Here the CDR3 reads CASSPRGQTYEQYF. In DNA, the CDR3 is TGTGCCAGCAGCCCCCGCGGCCAGACCTACGAGCAGTACTTC.

V usage is TRBV5-6 and J usage is TRBJ2-1, with TRBD2 as a possible D gene (6 bases). This CDR3 is 12 amino acids long. Per the germline V gene, CDR1 is SGHDT and CDR2 is YYEEEE. Trimming removed 4 bases at V and 15 bases at J, with 17 bases between. The chain's CDR3 is CASSEKSGRPFF. The CDR3, as DNA: TGTGCCAGCAGCGAAAAAAGTGGGAGGCCGTTCTTC.

This clonotype occurred a few times. The V call is TRBV20-1, the J call TRBJ2-7; TRBD2 matches 10 bases. The germline V gene has CDR1 DFQATT and CDR2 SNEGSKA (reference sequence). This CDR3 contains 16 residues. V was pared by 0 bases and J by 5 bases, with 10 bases of the junction left unmatched. CDR3 region: CSARDSWGLALDEQYF. The CDR3 DNA reads TGCAGTGCTAGAGATTCATGGGGACTAGCGCTCGACGAGCAGTACTTC.

This clonotype has just a few counts. V and J are TRBV30 and TRBJ2-1; 11 bases match TRBD2. The CDR3 runs 14 residues. Germline CDR1 is GTSNPN and CDR2 is SVGIG (reference sequence). J lost 5 bases, V lost 3 bases, and 3 bases had no gene match. In DNA, the CDR3 is TGTGCCTGGAGACCACTAGCGGGGGACAATGAGCAGTTCTTC. Encoded protein: CAWRPLAGDNEQFF.

As for this clonotype: At one of its ends the junction is not consistent with the germline gene, which may arise from a read error. This sequence joins TRBV27 and TRBJ2-7; no clear D gene. CDR1 and CDR2 (germline): MNHEY, SMNVEV (reference sequence). This CDR3 is built from 12 residues. Written as DNA, the CDR3 is TGTGCCAACAGTTACATGGTGGGCGAGCAGTACTTC. Its protein product is CANSYMVGEQYF.

V gene TRBV20-1 combines with J gene TRBJ2-7, with D perhaps assigned TRBD1 or TRBD2 (6 bases each). The V gene lost 5 bases and the J gene lost 4 bases, with 9 bases spanning the gap. Germline assignment: CDR1 DFQATT and CDR2 SNEGSKA (reference sequence). This CDR3 contains 11 residues. The CDR3: CSAEGGYEQYF. For the CDR3, the DNA is TGCAGTGCTGAGGGGGGATACGAGCAGTACTTC.

The rearrangement joins TRBV28 to TRBJ1-2; D is unclear. The CDR3 covers 13 residues. From germline, CDR1 is MDHEN and CDR2 SYDVKM. V lost 5 bases, J lost 3 bases, and 10 bases lay in between. The CDR3 bases are TGTGCCAGCAGTCCGCAGACCCACTATGGCTACACCTTC. Translating gives CASSPQTHYGYTF.

This clonotype was picked up a small number of times. CDR3 nucleotides: TGTGCCATCAGTGCCAGTAGCACAGATACGCAGTATTTT. As protein: CAISASSTDTQYF. The chain employs TRBV10-3 and TRBJ2-3; D call uncertain. The germline gives CDR1 ENHRY, CDR2 SYGVKD. The V end was cut by 4 bases, the J end by 0 bases, with 5 bases between. The CDR3 spans 13 residues.

This clonotype was picked up a small number of times. The V call is TRBV5-1, the J call TRBJ2-1; D tentatively reads TRBD1 or TRBD2 (5 bases each). The ends were cut back, 0 bases at V and 10 bases at J, with 20 bases in the middle. The germline V gene encodes CDR1 SGHRS and CDR2 YFSETQ. There are 16 residues in the CDR3. CDR3 sequence (DNA): TGCGCCAGCAGCTTGGTAGGGACCTCTACCGCGAGGGAGCAGTTCTTC. Protein: CASSLVGTSTAREQFF.

The chain has TRBV20-1 and TRBJ2-1; 7 bases are a match to TRBD2. Germline lookup yields CDR1 DFQATT and CDR2 SNEGSKA (reference sequence). This CDR3 contains 15 residues. Germline trimming cut 6 bases from V and 8 bases from J; bases unmatched to any gene: 16. CDR3 sequence reads: CSAFSAGRFLDEQFF. The CDR3, as DNA: TGCAGTGCCTTCTCAGCGGGAAGATTTTTAGATGAGCAGTTCTTC.